This T cell receptor (beta chain) appears in the sequencing data of a study of human T cells and chemical hapten exposure. Whole-study context: Across its roughly 23 weeks, the study gave patients weekly diphenylcyclopropenone doses to the scalp. The study, taken as a whole, reports: Expanded TCR sets contained significantly more large CDR3 similarity clusters than controls.

TCRdb recomputed calls from the RACE reads with MiXCR, one row per CDR3 protein. This table holds 85,000 to 100,000 distinct CDR3 sequences, roughly a tenth found once. Notes on this clonotype: The antigen remains unidentified.

Germline loops: CDR1 LGHDT, CDR2 YNNKEL (reference sequence). Deletions cut 1 base from V and 1 base from J, with 16 bases between. The CDR3 sequence is 17 residues long. Time point described: pre-sensitization, week 0. Indicated treatment: therapeutic diphenylcyclopropenone sensitization with weekly scalp DPC. Unfractionated whole blood was the source of the extracted total RNA. The chain is built from TRBV3-1 and TRBJ2-5; either TRBD1 or TRBD2 may supply D (5 bases each). The receptor was isolated from a woman aged 60-70 years with alopecia areata. Some clones in this sample may be carry-over from other donors' samples. This sample comprised whole blood, obtained in connection with sensitization to the hapten diphenylcyclopropenone (DPC). This chain's CDR3 is CASSQGPRGLGQETQYF. CDR3 coding DNA: TGTGCCAGCAGCCAAGGACCGAGGGGCCTAGGCCAAGAGACCCAGTACTTC.